This T cell receptor beta chain was obtained from a study of T cell changes during pregnancy in multiple sclerosis. The CDR3 is 16 residues long. Germline V gene data show CDR1 as LGHNA and CDR2 as YSLEER. The V gene lost 0 bases and the J gene lost 5 bases, with 16 bases spanning the gap. The data were produced by immunoSEQ multiplex PCR, yet TCRdb's version contains in-frame clones alone and is incomplete. The table lists more than 60,000 clones, 90% to 95% of them singletons, with more than 1.4% in the top ten. The source material was peripheral blood, sampled in the second trimester of pregnancy. The gene calls are TRBV4-3 and TRBJ1-2; a possible D gene is TRBD1 (5 bases). This TCR came from a female donor with multiple sclerosis, enrolled in a pregnancy study. The CDR3 sequence is CASSQDNGGGGYGYTF. The DNA for the CDR3 is TGCGCCAGCAGCCAAGATAACGGGGGTGGGGGATATGGCTACACCTTC.